This T cell receptor beta chain derives from a study of beta chain features in type 1 diabetes. Study summary: The study found patients and healthy donors alike in age, gender and cell yields. Study-wide points: In every one of the four CD4+ subsets, TCRB CDR3s were moderately but significantly shorter in Type 1 diabetes patients.

J lost 0 bases, V lost 9 bases, and 8 bases had no gene match. CDR3 size: 14 residues. Germline CDR1 and CDR2: SGHRS and YFSETQ. As for this clone: The antigen is unknown.

Expressed TCRB transcripts got sequenced, as all isolated RNA was reverse transcribed. Method: immunoSEQ multiplex PCR; TCRdb's copy keeps in-frame clones and lacks some. The repertoire consists of over 150,000 clones, with approximately 8% occurring once and the leading ten covering 0.5%. The chain employs TRBV5-1 and TRBJ2-5; TRBD2 matches 7 bases. Sequencing used central memory CD4+ T cells from blood. This sequence was found in a man between 18 and 29 years old with type 1 diabetes. The CDR3 DNA follows: TGCGCCACCTCCCCACGGGGGGACCAAGAGACCCAGTACTTC. The encoded protein is CATSPRGDQETQYF. The entire variable domain, with the rest obtained from reference TRBV5-1 and TRBJ2-5, is as follows: KAGVTQTPRYLIKTRGQQVTLSCSPISGHRSVSWYQQTPGQGLQFLFEYFSETQRNKGNFPGRFSGRQFSNSRSEMNVSTLELGDSALYLCATSPRGDQETQYFGPGTRLLVL.